A selection of T cell receptor beta chains follows, all from one sample in a study of cytomegalovirus exposure and HLA in healthy donors. Produced via immunoSEQ multiplex PCR; TCRdb's table is partial and in-frame only. The table includes roughly 84,000 clones, roughly 93% detected once. The specimen was PBMCs. All receptors come from a man aged 25-40 years in good health and CMV-seronegative. The CDR3 runs from the conserved cysteine through the conserved F or W. The D gene is left open where the match is weak. Clone size is not always given. Where it is, it says once, few, many or a class for expanded clones.

v_gene	j_gene	abundance	d_gene	CDR3nt	CDR3aa
TRBV29-1	TRBJ2-6	.	.	TGCAGCGTTCTTACTGTATCTGGGGCCAACGTCCTGACTTTC	CSVLTVSGANVLTF
TRBV4-1	TRBJ2-7	.	.	TGCGCCAGCAGCCAAGGCCCGGCGGAGACCTACGAGCAGTACTTC	CASSQGPAETYEQYF
TRBV5-6	TRBJ1-3	.	.	TGTGCCAGCAGAGAACGGGGTACCGGAAACACCATATATTTT	CASRERGTGNTIYF
TRBV4-1	TRBJ1-1	.	.	TGCGCCAGCAGCCGGGCAGGATCTTATCGGAACACTGAAGCTTTCTTT	CASSRAGSYRNTEAFF
TRBV15	TRBJ2-3	.	.	TGTGCCACCAGCAGATTAACAGCGGGCACAGATACGCAGTATTTT	CATSRLTAGTDTQYF
TRBV14	TRBJ2-3	.	.	TGTGCCAGCAGCCAGCTAGCGAGGGCGCAGTATTTT	CASSQLARAQYF
TRBV27	TRBJ2-1	.	TRBD2	TGTGCCAGCAGTTCCCCCGGACTAGCGGGGTTCCTTAGCTCCTACAATGAGCAGTTCTTC	CASSSPGLAGFLSSYNEQFF
TRBV19	TRBJ1-1	.	.	TGTGCCAGTAGTATCCCCCAGGGGCTCACTGAAGCTTTCTTT	CASSIPQGLTEAFF
TRBV27	TRBJ1-1	.	.	TGTGCCAGCAGTTTCGGGAATATGAACACTGAAGCTTTCTTT	CASSFGNMNTEAFF
TRBV2	TRBJ2-1	.	.	TGTGCCAGCCACGTACAGGTTTACAATGAGCAGTTCTTC	CASHVQVYNEQFF
TRBV5-1	TRBJ2-3	.	TRBD2	TGCGCCAGCAGCGAGGGCGGGAGTAGGACAGATACGCAGTATTTT	CASSEGGSRTDTQYF
TRBV4-2	TRBJ1-5	.	TRBD1	TGTGCCAGCAGCCGGGGACAGGATTATAGCAATCAGCCCCAGCATTTT	CASSRGQDYSNQPQHF
TRBV19	TRBJ2-1	.	.	TGTGCCAGTAGTATGTCGCAGAACAATGAGCAGTTCTTC	CASSMSQNNEQFF
TRBV28	TRBJ1-1	.	TRBD1	TGTGCCAGCAGACGCCGGGACAGGGGATTCTACGAAGCTTTCTTT	CASRRRDRGFYEAFF
TRBV28	TRBJ1-4	.	.	TGTGCCAGCAGTTTAGACACCCAGAAACTGTTTTTT	CASSLDTQKLFF
TRBV27	TRBJ2-2	.	TRBD1	TGTGCCACCCAGGGGGCGAACACCGGGGAGCTGTTTTTT	CATQGANTGELFF
TRBV6-5	TRBJ2-7	.	TRBD2	TGTGCCAGCAGTTACGGAGCGGGGGGCTACGAGCAGTACTTC	CASSYGAGGYEQYF
TRBV28	TRBJ2-1	once	TRBD2	TGTGCCAGCAGTTTCCCTTCCTCGGGGGGGAGCTCCTACAATGAGCAGTTCTTC	CASSFPSSGGSSYNEQFF
TRBV19	TRBJ1-5	.	.	TGTGCCAGTAGTATAGATAGGGGGTTACAGCCCCAGCATTTT	CASSIDRGLQPQHF
TRBV10-3	TRBJ1-2	.	.	TGTGCCATCAGTGAGTACGGGGAGAAAGACGGCCGTTCTTGGGGCTACACCTTC	CAISEYGEKDGRSWGYTF
TRBV7-6	TRBJ2-1	.	TRBD2	TGTGCCAGCAGGATTAGCGGGAGTCTTGGTGAGCAGTTCTTC	CASRISGSLGEQFF
TRBV2	TRBJ2-3	.	TRBD2	TGTGCCAGCACTAATAGCGGGGGGGCTTTAGCCACAGATACGCAGTATTTT	CASTNSGGALATDTQYF
TRBV18	TRBJ2-6	.	.	TGTGCCAGCTCACCAGGCAGTTCTGGGGCCAACGTCCTGACTTTC	CASSPGSSGANVLTF
TRBV7-9	TRBJ2-7	.	TRBD2	TGTGCCAGCAGCAAGGGGCTAGCGGGACAGATTTACTCCTACGAGCAGTACTTC	CASSKGLAGQIYSYEQYF
TRBV19	TRBJ2-1	once	TRBD2	TGTGCCAGTAGTATCCCGGGACTAGGGATAGAGCAGTTCTTC	CASSIPGLGIEQFF
TRBV28	TRBJ2-1	.	TRBD1	TGTGCCAGCAGTTTCCCCAGGGGGACAGGGGGCTCGGGTTACAATGAGCAGTTCTTC	CASSFPRGTGGSGYNEQFF
TRBV7-8	TRBJ2-7	.	TRBD1	TGTGCCAGCAGCTTAGGGACAGGGATCGAGCAGTACTTC	CASSLGTGIEQYF
TRBV4-1	TRBJ2-3	.	.	TGCGCCAGCAGCCAAGCAGGGGAAGGGGCAGATACGCAGTATTTT	CASSQAGEGADTQYF
TRBV6-5	TRBJ2-1	.	TRBD2	TGTGCCAGCAGTTACCTAGCGGGACACTCCTACAATGAGCAGTTCTTC	CASSYLAGHSYNEQFF
TRBV11-3	TRBJ2-2	.	.	TGTGCCAGCAGCTTAAGGGGTGGCGGGGAGCTGTTTTTT	CASSLRGGGELFF
TRBV28	TRBJ1-5	.	.	TGTGCCAGCAGTTTACTTCCCCAGGGGCATCAGCCCCAGCATTTT	CASSLLPQGHQPQHF
TRBV19	TRBJ2-3	.	TRBD2	TGTGCCACCGGACGGACTCCGGGACTAGCGGGATGGACAGATACGCAGTATTTT	CATGRTPGLAGWTDTQYF
TRBV10-2	TRBJ2-7	.	.	TGCGCCACAACTGGCGGCAAGTTCCACTACGAGCAGTACTTC	CATTGGKFHYEQYF
TRBV19	TRBJ2-7	once	TRBD1	TGTGCCAGTAGTCACCGGGACAGGGGTTACGAGCAGTACTTC	CASSHRDRGYEQYF
TRBV2	TRBJ2-6	.	.	TGTGCCAGCAGTGACAGGGGTTCTGGGGCCAACGTCCTGACTTTC	CASSDRGSGANVLTF